These T cell receptor beta chains were read from a single sample in a study of cytomegalovirus exposure and HLA in healthy donors. TCRdb keeps only in-frame clones here, not all; method: immunoSEQ multiplex PCR. The sample table sets out roughly 46,000 clones. Specimen: PBMCs. The receptors shown here come from a woman aged 40 to 49 in good health and CMV-seronegative. The CDR3 runs from the conserved cysteine through the conserved F or W. A D gene is named only where the DNA matches it firmly.

>TRBV1|TRBJ2-1|.
CTSSPTGVNEQFF
TGCACCAGCAGCCCTACTGGAGTCAATGAGCAGTTCTTC
>TRBV5-6|TRBJ2-3|.
CASSLGQGPTDTQYF
TGTGCCAGCAGCTTGGGCCAGGGGCCCACAGATACGCAGTATTTT
>TRBV7-9|TRBJ2-2|TRBD2
CASREWGTSVTGELFF
TGTGCCAGCAGGGAGTGGGGGACTAGCGTTACCGGGGAGCTGTTTTTT
>TRBV7-6|TRBJ1-5|TRBD1
CASSLAGTGNQPQHF
TGTGCCAGCAGCTTAGCCGGGACAGGGAATCAGCCCCAGCATTTT
>TRBV19|TRBJ2-5|.
CASSPGGTDQETQYF
TGTGCCAGTAGCCCAGGGGGGACTGACCAAGAGACCCAGTACTTC
>TRBV29-1|TRBJ1-4|.
CSVDPGGNEKLFF
TGCAGCGTAGACCCGGGAGGTAACGAAAAACTGTTTTTT
>TRBV6-1|TRBJ2-1|.
CASSVRGYEQFF
TGTGCCAGCAGCGTCAGAGGGTATGAGCAGTTCTTC
>TRBV7-9|TRBJ1-2|TRBD1
CASRWDSSNYGYTF
TGTGCCAGCAGATGGGACAGCTCTAACTATGGCTACACCTTC
>TRBV6-6|TRBJ1-1|.
CASSYEDSVAFF
TGTGCCAGCAGTTACGAGGACAGCGTGGCTTTCTTT
>TRBV29-1|TRBJ1-2|TRBD1
CSTTGNYGYTF
TGCAGCACGACAGGGAACTATGGCTACACCTTC
>TRBV28|TRBJ2-1|TRBD2
CASSYSGRRGNEQFF
TGTGCCAGCAGCTACAGCGGGAGAAGGGGTAATGAGCAGTTCTTC
>TRBV20-1|TRBJ2-1|.
CSARAGEQFF
TGCAGTGCTAGAGCGGGTGAGCAGTTCTTC
>TRBV6-6|TRBJ2-1|.
CASSPSAPEQFF
TGTGCCAGCAGTCCTAGCGCCCCTGAGCAGTTCTTC
>TRBV30|TRBJ2-5|TRBD1
CAWGGQQETQYF
TGTGCCTGGGGGGGACAGCAAGAGACCCAGTACTTC
>TRBV6-6|TRBJ2-7|.
CASSWTRTSYEQYF
TGTGCCAGCAGTTGGACACGAACCTCCTACGAGCAGTACTTC
>TRBV6-5|TRBJ2-1|.
CASSYWQGSNEQFF
TGTGCCAGCAGTTACTGGCAGGGCTCGAATGAGCAGTTCTTC
>TRBV27|TRBJ2-1|TRBD2
CASSNPRRLLSRTSDDNEQFF
TGTGCCAGCAGTAACCCCCGGCGGCTTTTATCTAGGACTAGCGATGACAATGAGCAGTTCTTC
>TRBV6-5|TRBJ1-1|TRBD1
CASSSAGQGDTEAFF
TGTGCCAGCAGCAGCGCGGGACAGGGAGACACTGAAGCTTTCTTT
>TRBV28|TRBJ1-2|.
CASSLRESGYTF
TGTGCCAGCAGCCTCAGGGAATCTGGCTACACCTTC
>TRBV7-9|TRBJ2-6|TRBD1
CASSRYRQGSAGANVLTF
TGTGCCAGCAGCAGGTATAGACAGGGATCGGCTGGGGCCAACGTCCTGACTTTC
>TRBV4-1|TRBJ2-7|.
CASSQETTRAYEQYF
TGCGCCAGCAGCCAAGAGACTACCCGCGCCTACGAGCAGTACTTC
>TRBV19|TRBJ2-5|TRBD2
CASSGLAGGAQRETQYF
TGTGCCAGTAGTGGACTAGCGGGAGGGGCGCAAAGGGAGACCCAGTACTTC
>TRBV7-3|TRBJ2-3|.
CASSTGTLTQYF
TGTGCCAGCAGCACCGGGACACTTACGCAGTATTTT
>TRBV6-6|TRBJ1-2|.
CASSYRGRNGYTF
TGTGCCAGCAGTTATAGAGGGAGGAATGGCTACACCTTC